The rows below give T cell receptor beta chains drawn from one sample of a study of cytomegalovirus exposure and HLA in healthy donors. Some clones are missing from TCRdb's copy, which holds only in-frame ones; the method was immunoSEQ multiplex PCR. The data show roughly 80,000 clones, 60% to 80% seen once. The sequencing sample was made of PBMCs. All receptors derive from a woman aged 40-49 years in good health and CMV-seronegative. Both conserved end residues are part of each CDR3. The D gene is left open where the match is weak. The size entry is marked missing in some rows and otherwise reads once, few, many or a size class.

CASSQDMRTAGELFF	TGTGCCAGCAGCCAAGATATGCGGACTGCCGGGGAGCTGTTTTTT	NA	NA	TRBV14	TRBJ2-2
CASEGQGLETQYF	TGTGCCAGTGAAGGACAGGGTCTGGAGACCCAGTACTTC	NA	TRBD1	TRBV19	TRBJ2-5
CASSKQTVLGF	TGTGCCAGCAGTAAACAGACGGTTCTCGGTTTC	NA	NA	TRBV2	TRBJ2-4
CASNLGGRRDTQYF	TGTGCCAGCAACTTGGGGGGGAGAAGAGATACGCAGTATTTT	NA	TRBD2	TRBV28	TRBJ2-3
CASRFTGVETQYF	TGTGCCAGCAGATTTACAGGGGTAGAGACCCAGTACTTC	once	TRBD1	TRBV6-6	TRBJ2-5
CASSPTSGGATDTQYF	TGTGCCAGCAGCCCAACTAGCGGGGGGGCCACAGATACGCAGTATTTT	few	TRBD2	TRBV7-9	TRBJ2-3
CASSQDLGTHLAGSRNEQFF	TGCGCCAGCAGCCAAGATCTAGGGACTCACTTAGCGGGATCGAGGAATGAGCAGTTCTTC	few	TRBD2	TRBV4-3	TRBJ2-1
CASSEAWTVYGYTF	TGTGCCAGCAGTGAAGCCTGGACAGTCTATGGCTACACCTTC	NA	NA	TRBV6-1	TRBJ1-2
CASSQLFGGGDSPLHF	TGCGCCAGCAGCCAACTGTTCGGCGGGGGGGATTCACCCCTCCACTTT	NA	NA	TRBV4-1	TRBJ1-6
CASSKPGLASYNEQFF	TGTGCCAGCAGCAAGCCGGGACTAGCTTCCTACAATGAGCAGTTCTTC	NA	TRBD2	TRBV6-6	TRBJ2-1
CASSPRGLLYNEQFF	TGTGCCAGCAGCCCCCGGGGACTTCTCTACAATGAGCAGTTCTTC	NA	NA	TRBV27	TRBJ2-1
CASSGIRTGGTEAFF	TGTGCCAGCAGTGGGATACGGACAGGTGGCACTGAAGCTTTCTTT	NA	TRBD1	TRBV6-1	TRBJ1-1
CASRVLGTVGTEKLFF	TGTGCCAGCAGGGTCCTAGGGACAGTCGGGACTGAAAAACTGTTTTTT	NA	TRBD1	TRBV2	TRBJ1-4
CASSVEGRGVFASEQFF	TGTGCCAGCAGCGTAGAAGGGCGGGGTGTATTTGCAAGTGAGCAGTTCTTC	NA	NA	TRBV9	TRBJ2-1
CASSLALTSEAFF	TGTGCCAGCAGCTTAGCGCTTACGAGTGAAGCTTTCTTT	NA	NA	TRBV7-8	TRBJ1-1
CASSLAATDGTDTQYF	TGTGCCAGCAGCTTAGCCGCGACAGATGGAACGGATACGCAGTATTTT	NA	NA	TRBV7-2	TRBJ2-3
CASRAGTGREKLFF	TGTGCCAGCAGGGCCGGGACAGGGCGCGAAAAACTGTTTTTT	NA	TRBD1	TRBV2	TRBJ1-4
CASSIRRDGYLGPRDEQFF	TGTGCCAGTAGTATTAGGAGGGATGGGTACTTAGGCCCCCGAGATGAGCAGTTCTTC	NA	NA	TRBV19	TRBJ2-1
CATSRQGYNEQFF	TGTGCCACCAGCCGACAGGGATACAATGAGCAGTTCTTC	once	TRBD1	TRBV15	TRBJ2-1
CASSGGTGVEKLFF	TGCGCCAGCAGCGGGGGGACAGGGGTGGAAAAACTGTTTTTT	NA	TRBD1	TRBV5-1	TRBJ1-4
CASSLSGSYFNEQFF	TGCGCCAGCAGCCTCAGCGGGAGCTATTTCAATGAGCAGTTCTTC	NA	TRBD2	TRBV4-3	TRBJ2-1
CAIRGMGDVYGYTF	TGTGCCATCAGGGGGATGGGAGACGTCTATGGCTACACCTTC	NA	NA	TRBV10-3	TRBJ1-2
CASSPGLAFNEQFF	TGTGCCAGCAGCCCCGGACTAGCCTTCAATGAGCAGTTCTTC	NA	TRBD2	TRBV7-3	TRBJ2-1
CATSRGATQTNSPLHF	TGTGCCACCAGCAGGGGCGCGACACAGACCAATTCACCCCTCCACTTT	once	NA	TRBV15	TRBJ1-6
CASSRQVNYGYTF	TGTGCCAGCAGTAGACAGGTTAACTATGGCTACACCTTC	NA	NA	TRBV6-5	TRBJ1-2
CASSLTSGGANNEQFF	TGCGCCAGCAGCTTAACTAGCGGGGGGGCGAACAATGAGCAGTTCTTC	NA	TRBD2	TRBV5-1	TRBJ2-1
CASSADPGVRNYGYTF	TGTGCCAGCAGCGCAGACCCCGGGGTGAGGAACTATGGCTACACCTTC	NA	NA	TRBV5-6	TRBJ1-2
CASSLWGGGTGYTF	TGTGCCAGCAGTTTATGGGGCGGGGGAACTGGCTACACCTTC	NA	NA	TRBV27	TRBJ1-2
CASSSMTANYGYTF	TGTGCCAGCAGTTCGATGACAGCTAACTATGGCTACACCTTC	NA	NA	TRBV6-6	TRBJ1-2
CASSQHHGTYEQYF	TGTGCCAGCAGCCAACACCACGGGACCTACGAGCAGTACTTC	NA	NA	TRBV11-2	TRBJ2-7
CASSPGTGHQPQHF	TGTGCCAGCTCCCCCGGGACAGGGCATCAGCCCCAGCATTTT	NA	TRBD1	TRBV25-1	TRBJ1-5
CASSQDAAGGYEQYF	TGCGCCAGCAGCCAAGATGCAGCGGGAGGCTACGAGCAGTACTTC	NA	TRBD2	TRBV4-3	TRBJ2-7
CASSMTRDYEQYF	TGTGCCAGCTCGATGACTAGAGACTACGAGCAGTACTTC	few	NA	TRBV18	TRBJ2-7
CAWSDRLFLFF	TGTGCCTGGAGTGACCGACTCTTTCTGTTTTTT	NA	NA	TRBV30	TRBJ1-4
CASSPSSSGAANEKLFF	TGTGCCAGCAGCCCAAGCAGTTCGGGTGCGGCTAATGAAAAACTGTTTTTT	few	NA	TRBV2	TRBJ1-4
CASSPIAGVGEKLFF	TGTGCCAGCTCACCAATAGCGGGAGTAGGAGAAAAACTGTTTTTT	once	NA	TRBV18	TRBJ1-4
CSASGTSGSTDTQYF	TGCAGCGCCAGCGGGACTAGCGGGAGCACAGATACGCAGTATTTT	few	TRBD2	TRBV29-1	TRBJ2-3
CASSLGTSTYYNEQFF	TGTGCCAGCAGTCTCGGGACATCCACCTACTACAATGAGCAGTTCTTC	NA	NA	TRBV28	TRBJ2-1
CAISEFGEAGNEQFF	TGTGCCATCAGTGAATTTGGGGAGGCAGGGAATGAGCAGTTCTTC	few	NA	TRBV10-3	TRBJ2-1
CASSSFATNTGETQYF	TGTGCCAGCAGCTCCTTTGCAACTAATACGGGAGAGACCCAGTACTTC	NA	NA	TRBV7-8	TRBJ2-5
CASSYPEETQYF	TGTGCCAGCAGTTACCCTGAAGAGACCCAGTACTTC	NA	NA	TRBV6-6	TRBJ2-5
CASSPKRERETQYF	TGTGCCAGCAGCCCCAAGCGGGAGCGGGAGACCCAGTACTTC	NA	TRBD2	TRBV5-4	TRBJ2-5
CASSAPGQGNNQPQHF	TGTGCCAGCAGTGCACCGGGACAGGGTAACAATCAGCCCCAGCATTTT	NA	TRBD1	TRBV6-1	TRBJ1-5
CASSPGWNTEAFF	TGTGCCAGCAGCCCAGGGTGGAACACTGAAGCTTTCTTT	few	NA	TRBV27	TRBJ1-1
CASSQTSGGGSDTQYF	TGTGCCAGCAGCCAAACTAGCGGGGGGGGGTCAGATACGCAGTATTTT	few	TRBD2	TRBV5-4	TRBJ2-3
CASSLGGGAHPDTQYF	TGTGCCAGCAGCTTAGGTGGGGGGGCCCATCCCGATACGCAGTATTTT	NA	NA	TRBV7-8	TRBJ2-3
CASSLDLAGGRETQYF	TGTGCCAGCAGCTTAGATCTAGCGGGGGGGCGGGAGACCCAGTACTTC	NA	TRBD2	TRBV11-2	TRBJ2-5
CASRPGQGLYGYTF	TGTGCCAGCAGACCCGGACAGGGGCTGTATGGCTACACCTTC	few	TRBD1	TRBV2	TRBJ1-2
CASTQQGSNQPQHF	TGTGCCAGCACCCAACAGGGGAGCAATCAGCCCCAGCATTTT	NA	TRBD1	TRBV6-1	TRBJ1-5
CASSARPSGRYNEQFF	TGTGCCAGCAGCGCGAGACCTAGCGGGCGCTACAATGAGCAGTTCTTC	NA	TRBD2	TRBV9	TRBJ2-1
CASSLVGQGAETQYF	TGTGCCAGCAGCTTGGTAGGACAGGGGGCGGAGACCCAGTACTTC	NA	TRBD1	TRBV5-8	TRBJ2-5